The present entry profiles one T cell receptor (beta chain) with its context. Its target is not known. Trimming removed 5 bases at V and 2 bases at J, with 18 bases between. This CDR3 is 16 amino acids long. Germline V gives CDR1 SGHVS, CDR2 FQNEAQ. The sample is drawn from a study of cytomegalovirus exposure and HLA in healthy donors. Study details: In an earlier analysis, some 110 million unique TCR beta sequences were found from some 170 million T cells.

Primers for the PCR totalled 60 Vbeta and 13 Jbeta. The protocol was immunoSEQ multiplex PCR, while the TCRdb copy is restricted to in-frame clones and leaves out a portion. The table has fewer than 200,000 clones, roughly 80% seen once. Overall study results and limits: A later look showed TCR association rates differing by HLA locus, highest for DRB1 and lowest for HLA-C. An analysis was carried out at a later point. It showed that HLA-associated TCR beta chains were more clonally expanded than equally common non-associated chains.

The receptor comes from a woman aged 50 to 60 in good health and CMV-seropositive. The chain has TRBV7-8 and TRBJ2-5; D possibly corresponds to TRBD2 (7 bases). Sequencing input: PBMCs. The CDR3 protein is CASSRGASEPQETQYF. The CDR3 DNA reads as TGTGCCAGCAGCCGGGGGGCTAGCGAGCCACAAGAGACCCAGTACTTC.